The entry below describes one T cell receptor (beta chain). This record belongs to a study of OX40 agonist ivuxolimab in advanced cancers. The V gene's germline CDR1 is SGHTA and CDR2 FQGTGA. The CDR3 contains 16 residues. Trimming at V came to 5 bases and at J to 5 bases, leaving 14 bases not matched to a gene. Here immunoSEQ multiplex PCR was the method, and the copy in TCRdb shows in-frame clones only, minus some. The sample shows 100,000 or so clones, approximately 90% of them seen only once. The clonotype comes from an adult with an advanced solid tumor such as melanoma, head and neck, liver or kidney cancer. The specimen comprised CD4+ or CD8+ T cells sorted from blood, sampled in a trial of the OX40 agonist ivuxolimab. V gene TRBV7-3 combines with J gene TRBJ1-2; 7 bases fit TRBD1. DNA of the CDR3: TGTGCCAGCAGCCCTTCGGGACAGCCCTTCGAGTATGGCTACACCTTC. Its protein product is CASSPSGQPFEYGYTF.